The 32 T cell receptor beta chains below all came from one sample that was sequenced in a study of lymphopenia after photon versus proton radiotherapy. Data came from immunoSEQ multiplex PCR; TCRdb stores just in-frame clones and leaves some out. In the table there are 55,000 to 85,000 clones, around 92% of which are singletons. Sequencing used peripheral blood, obtained from a patient treated with photon-based radiotherapy. Receptor source: a woman in her forties with cholangiocarcinoma.

The chain links TRBV15 to TRBJ1-4; no reliable D call. V was shortened by 2 bases and J by 4 bases, with 11 bases between the two germline ends. This CDR3 is built from 15 residues. In germline, CDR1 is LNHNV, CDR2 YYDKDF (reference sequence). The CDR3 loop reads CATSRPGWFNEKLFF. CDR3 nucleotides: TGTGCCACCAGCAGACCTGGGTGGTTTAATGAAAAACTGTTTTTT. The variable domain in full, completed from reference TRBV15 and TRBJ1-4, reads DAMVIQNPRYQVTQFGKPVTLSCSQTLNHNVMYWYQQKSSQAPKLLFHYYDKDFNNEADTPDNFQSRRPNTSFCFLDIRSPGLGDTAMYLCATSRPGWFNEKLFFGSGTQLSVL.

In this sample, this clone turned up once. The J gene is TRBJ2-5, the V gene TRBV7-9, with a weak D call TRBD2 (5 bases). This CDR3 region has 17 residues. CDR1 SEHNR and CDR2 FQNEAQ come from the germline V gene (reference sequence). V gave up 2 bases and J gave up 3 bases, with 19 bases separating them. The CDR3 spells CASSLLALGVWEETQYF. In DNA, the CDR3 is TGTGCCAGCAGCTTATTAGCCCTGGGAGTTTGGGAAGAGACCCAGTACTTC.

The rearrangement links TRBV27 to TRBJ1-2, with a possible D match to TRBD1 (5 bases). The CDR3 length is 15 residues. Germline values: CDR1 MNHEY, CDR2 SMNVEV (reference sequence). V lost 2 bases and J lost 4, with 14 bases in between. DNA for the CDR3: TGTGCCAGCAGTTTACAGGGTGGGGGGGGCTATGGCTACACCTTC. Protein sequence: CASSLQGGGGYGYTF.

The genes are TRBV10-1 and TRBJ2-3, with D uncertain. This CDR3 has 14 residues. V was pared by 5 bases and J by 5 bases, with 14 bases between. The germline CDR1 and CDR2 sequences are WNHNN and SYGVQD (reference sequence). The CDR3 sequence: CASSLSGPRDTQYF. Here the CDR3 DNA reads TGCGCCAGCAGTCTCAGTGGTCCGCGAGATACGCAGTATTTT.

The rearrangement links TRBV30 to TRBJ2-7, with 10 bases fitting TRBD2. Germline CDR1 is GTSNPN and CDR2 is SVGIG (reference sequence). Trimming cost V 4 bases and J 2 bases; bases outside gene matches: 8. The CDR3 is made up of 15 amino acids. The CDR3 spells CAWTKAGGTTYEQYF. The CDR3 DNA follows: TGTGCCTGGACGAAAGCGGGGGGGACAACCTACGAGCAGTACTTC.

The chain uses TRBV5-4 and TRBJ2-1; D may correspond to TRBD1 or TRBD2 (5 bases each). Deletions cut 0 bases from V and 4 bases from J, with 11 bases between. The CDR3 totals 15 residues. In germline, CDR1 is SGHNT, CDR2 YYREEE (reference sequence). Here the CDR3 DNA reads TGTGCCAGCAGCTTGGAGAGGGGTGGATACAATGAGCAGTTCTTC. It is translated as CASSLERGGYNEQFF.

The rearrangement joins TRBV11-1 to TRBJ2-7; 7 bases map to TRBD2. There are 17 residues in the CDR3. The V gene's germline CDR1 is SGHAT and CDR2 FQDESV (reference sequence). After removal of 3 bases from V and 0 bases from J, the junction contained 11 bases not matched to a gene. The CDR3 DNA sequence: TGTGCCAGCAGCTTGCTGGGTAGCGGGCCCCTCTCCTACGAGCAGTACTTC. Protein: CASSLLGSGPLSYEQYF.

The V call is TRBV5-1, the J call TRBJ1-2; 7 bases agree with TRBD1. The germline CDR1 and CDR2 sequences are SGHRS and YFSETQ. The CDR3 extends over 14 amino acids. The J segment lost 4 bases and the V segment lost 0 bases, leaving 3 bases of the junction unmatched. The CDR3 here is CASSLGTGAYGYTF. The CDR3 DNA reads TGCGCCAGCAGCTTGGGTACAGGGGCCTATGGCTACACCTTC.

The rearrangement uses TRBV6-5 and TRBJ1-1, with D uncertain. From germline, CDR1 is MNHEY and CDR2 SVGAGI. The CDR3 spans 13 residues. The V and J ends lost 6 bases and 1 base respectively, with 9 bases between them. The CDR3 sequence: CASSFQENTEAFF. CDR3 nucleotide sequence: TGTGCCAGCAGCTTCCAAGAGAACACTGAAGCTTTCTTT.

As regards this clone: Other DNA sequences in this specimen translate into the identical CDR3. This sequence joins TRBV11-2 and TRBJ2-7; TRBD1 might be the D (5 bases). The CDR3 loop spans 12 amino acids. V was shortened by 3 bases and J by 4 bases, with 7 bases between the two germline ends. Germline values: CDR1 SGHAT, CDR2 FQNNGV. As DNA, the CDR3 is TGTGCCAGCAGCTTCAGGGTGTACGAGCAGTACTTC. This gives the protein CASSFRVYEQYF.

The chain couples TRBV6-5 to TRBJ1-5; D perhaps matches TRBD1 (5 bases). The germline gives CDR1 MNHEY, CDR2 SVGAGI. Trimming shortened V by 0 bases and J by 2 bases, and 8 bases separated the two germline ends. The CDR3 has 15 residues. The CDR3 reads CASSYSGVGNQPQHF. The CDR3 DNA sequence: TGTGCCAGCAGTTACTCAGGGGTCGGCAATCAGCCCCAGCATTTT.

This chain uses TRBV27 with TRBJ2-3, with 13 bases identical to TRBD2. The germline V gene encodes CDR1 MNHEY and CDR2 SMNVEV (reference sequence). V was pared by 6 bases and J by 3 bases, with 3 bases of the junction left unmatched. The CDR3 covers 15 residues. CDR3 in DNA: TGTGCCAGCAGACTGACTAGCGGGAGGACAGATACGCAGTATTTT. Amino acid sequence: CASRLTSGRTDTQYF.

The chain couples TRBV7-2 to TRBJ2-3; a possible D gene is TRBD1 (5 bases). Germline V gene data show CDR1 as SGHTA and CDR2 as FQGNSA. The CDR3 sequence is 12 residues long. The V gene lost 5 bases and the J gene lost 4 bases, with 7 bases spanning the gap. DNA of the CDR3: TGTGCCAGCAGCCAGGGTTCAGATACGCAGTATTTT. This encodes CASSQGSDTQYF.

This chain uses TRBV30 with TRBJ1-1, with 9 nucleotides matching TRBD1. The V segment lost 5 bases and the J segment 0 bases; nucleotides outside the gene matches: 1. CDR3 length: 13 residues. Germline V gives CDR1 GTSNPN, CDR2 SVGIG (reference sequence). The CDR3 is CAWGQGMNTEAFF. DNA for the CDR3: TGTGCCTGGGGACAGGGGATGAACACTGAAGCTTTCTTT.

The chain uses TRBV7-9 and TRBJ1-1, with a possible D match to TRBD1 (6 bases). Between the trimmed V and J ends, which lost 5 bases and 1 base, there was a span of 17 bases. The CDR3 is made up of 16 amino acids. CDR1 and CDR2 from the germline V gene are SEHNR and FQNEAQ (reference sequence). The CDR3 region is CASSPRLQGRNTEAFF. In DNA, the CDR3 is TGTGCCAGCAGCCCTAGACTACAGGGCCGGAACACTGAAGCTTTCTTT.

The genes are TRBV9 and TRBJ2-3; TRBD2 aligns across 8 bases. The CDR3 runs 14 residues. The V gene end was trimmed by 0 bases and the J gene end by 7 bases; junction bases not matched to a gene: 4. Germline V lookup: CDR1 SGDLS, CDR2 YYNGEE. This CDR3 is CASSVAGGDHTQYF. The CDR3 DNA reads TGTGCCAGCAGCGTAGCGGGAGGGGATCATACGCAGTATTTT.

As DNA, the CDR3 is TGCGCCAGCAGCTTGACTAGCGGAAGCTCCTACAATGAGCAGTTCTTC. Translated, it gives CASSLTSGSSYNEQFF. The V call is TRBV5-1, the J call TRBJ2-1; 8 positions match TRBD2. With 1 base clipped from V and 0 bases from J, the junction kept 3 bases outside the gene matches. The CDR3 runs 16 residues. Germline V lookup: CDR1 SGHRS, CDR2 YFSETQ. Supplemented by reference TRBV5-1 and TRBJ2-1, the full variable domain reads KAGVTQTPRYLIKTRGQQVTLSCSPISGHRSVSWYQQTPGQGLQFLFEYFSETQRNKGNFPGRFSGRQFSNSRSEMNVSTLELGDSALYLCASSLTSGSSYNEQFFGPGTRLTVL.

This clone was detected only once. The V and J genes are TRBV9 and TRBJ2-1; D is possibly TRBD1 or TRBD2 (5 bases each). Trimming pared 4 bases from V and 7 bases from J, leaving 12 bases between. Germline-derived CDR1 and CDR2 are SGDLS and YYNGEE. The CDR3 is 13 residues long. CDR3 loop: CASSFGTLNEQFF. The CDR3 nucleotides are TGTGCCAGCAGCTTCGGGACGCTGAATGAGCAGTTCTTC.

As regards this clone: At the DNA level, this CDR3 is encoded by other sequences in the same sample as well. V gene TRBV7-9 combines with J gene TRBJ2-3; TRBD1 aligns across 9 bases. V lost 5 bases and J lost 3; bases outside the gene matches: 6. Germline V gene lookup returns CDR1 SEHNR and CDR2 FQNEAQ (reference sequence). This CDR3 is built from 15 residues. The CDR3 nucleotides are TGTGCCAGCAGCGTAACAGGGGGCAGGACAGATACGCAGTATTTT. Protein: CASSVTGGRTDTQYF.

The chain carries TRBV4-2 and TRBJ2-1; tentatively, D is TRBD1 or TRBD2 (6 bases each). This CDR3 spans 15 amino acids. The V end lost 4 bases, the J end lost 2 bases, and 12 bases lay between the germline ends. Germline-derived CDR1 and CDR2 are LGHNA and YNFKEQ. The CDR3 here is CASSRQEGPYNEQFF. CDR3 coding DNA: TGTGCCAGCAGCCGACAGGAGGGCCCCTACAATGAGCAGTTCTTC.

The CDR3 region is CASSEGPATNEKLFF. The CDR3 nucleotides are TGTGCCAGCAGTGAAGGGCCTGCAACTAATGAAAAACTGTTTTTT. The chain is built from TRBV28 and TRBJ1-4; D not certain. V dropped 5 bases and J dropped 0 bases, with 10 bases sitting between them. The CDR3 is 15 amino acids. The germline CDR1 and CDR2 sequences are MDHEN and SYDVKM.

This chain connects TRBV6-1 to TRBJ2-7; D is perhaps TRBD2 (6 bases). The CDR3 is made up of 15 amino acids. CDR1 MNHNS and CDR2 SASEGT come from the germline V gene. The CDR3 region is CASSELTGGTGEQYF. Written as DNA, the CDR3 is TGTGCTAGCTCGGAACTAACAGGCGGGACGGGCGAGCAGTACTTC.

The chain has TRBV5-4 and TRBJ1-2; D remains ambiguous. The germline V gene encodes CDR1 SGHNT and CDR2 YYREEE (reference sequence). The CDR3 extends over 14 amino acids. V lost 0 bases to trimming and J lost 0 bases, with 6 bases between them. Written as DNA, the CDR3 is TGTGCCAGCAGCTTGGAGTCAGCTAACTATGGCTACACCTTC. Its translation: CASSLESANYGYTF.

The chain carries TRBV5-5 and TRBJ2-3; 12 bases fit TRBD1. This CDR3 is 16 amino acids long. Unmatched junction bases numbered 8, after V lost 4 bases and J lost 5 bases. CDR1 and CDR2 from the germline V gene are SGHKS and YYEKEE (reference sequence). The CDR3 loop reads CASSVGTGGKKDTQYF. In nucleotides, the CDR3 is TGTGCCAGCAGCGTTGGGACAGGGGGCAAGAAAGATACGCAGTATTTT.

This rearrangement joins TRBV25-1 to TRBJ2-6; D remains ambiguous. There are 15 residues in the CDR3. Germline assignment: CDR1 MGHDK and CDR2 SYGVNS. Trimming cost V 2 bases and J 4 bases, with 9 bases left between them. CDR3 amino acids: CASSEPLTGANVLTF. Here the CDR3 DNA reads TGTGCCAGCAGTGAACCTCTAACCGGGGCCAACGTCCTGACTTTC.

This clone was counted only a few times. The chain employs TRBV9 and TRBJ1-2; unclear D gene. The CDR3 is 12 amino acids. Per germline, CDR1 SGDLS and CDR2 YYNGEE. V lost 4 bases and J 2 bases, leaving 6 bases between the germline ends. CDR3 coding DNA: TGTGCCAGCAGCCCCGGGAACTATGGCTACACCTTC. It codes for CASSPGNYGYTF.

V is TRBV2 and J is TRBJ2-2; TRBD2 matches at 11 bases. Trimming cost V 2 bases and J 4 bases; bases outside gene matches: 12. This CDR3 has 19 residues. Germline assignment: CDR1 SNHLY and CDR2 FYNNEI. The CDR3 nucleotides read TGTGCCAGCAGTGAAAGGGGTAGCGGGAGGGGCGTTGGCACCGGGGAGCTGTTTTTT. It specifies CASSERGSGRGVGTGELFF.

In its sample, this clone was seen a few times. The chain combines TRBV4-1 with TRBJ1-5; D is uncertain. From germline, CDR1 is MGHRA and CDR2 YSYEKL. Trimming took off 0 bases at V and 6 bases at J, with 6 bases between the two ends. The CDR3 extends over 13 amino acids. The CDR3 DNA follows: TGCGCCAGCAGCCAAGAAGGCACTCAGCCCCAGCATTTT. This encodes CASSQEGTQPQHF.

The V and J genes are TRBV5-5 and TRBJ2-3; the match to TRBD1 covers 12 bases. The CDR3 length is 15 residues. Trimming cost V 4 bases and J 4 bases; bases outside gene matches: 4. CDR1 is SGHKS, CDR2 YYEKEE, per germline (reference sequence). CDR3 bases: TGTGCCAGCAGCCGGGACAGGGGGCTCCCAGATACGCAGTATTTT. It translates to CASSRDRGLPDTQYF.

This chain joins TRBV7-2 and TRBJ2-2, with a possible D match to TRBD2 (6 bases). V was trimmed by 7 bases and J by 9 bases, leaving 9 bases between them. Germline assignment: CDR1 SGHTA and CDR2 FQGNSA. The CDR3 spans 11 residues. The CDR3 DNA sequence: TGTGCCAGCACCGGGAGCCGGGAGCTGTTTTTT. It codes for CASTGSRELFF.

The chain is built from TRBV19 and TRBJ1-4; weak D call: TRBD1 (6 bases). V was clipped by 10 bases and J by 8 bases, with 17 bases between them. Germline V lookup: CDR1 LNHDA, CDR2 SQIVND (reference sequence). This CDR3 is 13 amino acids long. CDR3 in amino acids: CATRTENEEKLFF. The CDR3 nucleotides are TGTGCCACCCGGACAGAAAATGAGGAAAAACTGTTTTTT.

This clone was detected only once. CDR3 bases: TGCAGCGTCGGACGGATGAACACTGAAGCTTTCTTT. Residues: CSVGRMNTEAFF. V is TRBV29-1 and J is TRBJ1-1; D gene unclear. The CDR3 spans 12 residues. Germline CDR1 reads SQVTM; CDR2 reads ANQGSEA. V dropped 6 bases and J dropped 0 bases, with 8 bases sitting between them.